These T cell receptor beta chains were read from a single sample in a study of blood T cells in healthy people across ages. A single record per CDR3 protein comes from TCRdb applying MiXCR to the 5' RACE reads. The sample contains hundreds of thousands of distinct CDR3 sequences, roughly 50% of which appear only once. The sample consisted of blood. The receptors derive from a man aged 40-50 years in good health. Each CDR3 is given with its conserved first and last residue. The D gene is left open where the match is weak. Rows give clone size only sometimes, using once, few, many, or a class for an expanded clone.

size	D	V	J	CDR3	DNA
once	TRBD1	TRBV2	TRBJ1-2	CASNGDSSRGYTF	TGTGCCAGCAATGGGGACAGCTCCCGGGGCTACACCTTC
NA	NA	TRBV6-5	TRBJ1-2	CASSYSNGGCGGYTF	TGTGCCAGCAGTTACTCGAATGGGGGGTGCGGTGGCTACACCTTC
NA	NA	TRBV6-6	TRBJ2-3	CASSYRPQASTGTQYF	TGTGCCAGCAGTTATAGACCGCAGGCAAGCACAGGTACGCAGTATTTT
once	TRBD1	TRBV25-1	TRBJ1-5	CASSDSFGTGEEPQHF	TGTGCCAGCAGTGACTCCTTTGGGACAGGGGAGGAGCCCCAGCATTTT
NA	NA	TRBV30	TRBJ1-2	CAWSESNYGYTF	TGTGCCTGGAGTGAGAGCAACTATGGCTACACCTTC
NA	NA	TRBV20-1	TRBJ1-4	CSARSDRDNEKLFF	TGCAGTGCTAGGAGCGACAGAGATAATGAAAAACTGTTTTTT
few	NA	TRBV3-1	TRBJ1-2	CASSLGGNPFYGYTF	TGTGCCAGCAGCCTAGGGGGGAATCCTTTCTATGGCTACACCTTC
few	TRBD1	TRBV29-1	TRBJ2-1	CSVDRFGTDYNEQFF	TGCAGCGTTGATCGGTTCGGGACAGACTACAATGAGCAGTTCTTC
medium-sized	NA	TRBV7-2	TRBJ2-7	CASSTQRDYEQYF	TGTGCCAGCAGCACCCAAAGGGACTACGAGCAGTACTTC
many	NA	TRBV20-1	TRBJ2-3	CSARSTDTQYF	TGCAGTGCTAGATCTACCGATACGCAGTATTTT
few	TRBD1	TRBV15	TRBJ1-6	CATRGTGGNSPLHF	TGTGCCACCAGGGGGACAGGGGGTAACTCACCCCTCCACTTT
NA	TRBD1	TRBV12-3/TRBV12-4	TRBJ2-3	CASSLRGTITDTQYF	TGTGCCAGCAGTCTCAGGGGGACGATCACAGATACGCAGTATTTT
few	TRBD2	TRBV7-3	TRBJ2-1	CASSFNSGGAWSYNEQFF	TGTGCCAGCAGCTTTAATAGCGGGGGGGCATGGTCCTACAATGAGCAGTTCTTC
NA	TRBD1	TRBV5-1	TRBJ2-2	CASTDRARPNTGELFF	TGCGCCAGCACAGACAGGGCCCGACCTAACACCGGGGAGCTGTTTTTT
many	NA	TRBV20-1	TRBJ2-1	CSARETETEQFF	TGCAGTGCTAGAGAAACCGAGACCGAGCAGTTCTTC
NA	TRBD2	TRBV9	TRBJ2-5	CASSGGLAGGPRETQYF	TGTGCCAGCAGCGGGGGACTAGCGGGAGGGCCTAGAGAGACCCAGTACTTC
NA	NA	TRBV9	TRBJ2-5	CASSVVPGLRQETQYF	TGTGCCAGCAGCGTAGTCCCAGGGCTTCGCCAAGAGACCCAGTACTTC
once	TRBD1	TRBV6-5	TRBJ2-2	CASSFRTGINTGELFF	TGTGCCAGCAGTTTCCGGACAGGGATTAACACCGGGGAGCTGTTTTTT
NA	NA	TRBV10-3	TRBJ1-1	CASRDRGDYTEAFF	TGTGCCTCACGGGACCGAGGGGATTACACTGAAGCTTTCTTT
NA	NA	TRBV4-1	TRBJ2-7	CASSQDPLNEQYF	TGCGCCAGCAGCCAAGATCCTTTGAACGAGCAGTACTTC
NA	NA	TRBV20-1	TRBJ2-1	CSAEGRSSYNEQFF	TGCAGTGCCGAAGGGCGGAGCTCCTACAATGAGCAGTTCTTC
NA	TRBD2	TRBV7-6	TRBJ2-7	CASSLAAGGYYEQYF	TGTGCCAGCAGCTTAGCAGCGGGAGGTTATTACGAGCAGTACTTC
few	NA	TRBV12-3/TRBV12-4	TRBJ2-1	CASSLGDQLYNEQFF	TGTGCCAGCAGTTTAGGGGACCAACTTTACAATGAGCAGTTCTTC
NA	NA	TRBV7-2	TRBJ1-1	CASSFTRLAFF	TGTGCCAGCAGCTTCACCCGTCTGGCTTTCTTT
NA	NA	TRBV14	TRBJ2-5	CASSQGVTEETQYF	TGTGCCAGCAGCCAAGGGGTTACGGAAGAGACCCAGTACTTC
NA	NA	TRBV5-1	TRBJ1-1	CASSLAGAEAEAFF	TGCGCCAGCAGCTTGGCGGGGGCTGAAGCTGAAGCTTTCTTT
NA	TRBD2	TRBV6-5	TRBJ2-1	CASSLLAAFSYNEQFF	TGTGCCAGCAGTCTCCTAGCGGCCTTCTCCTACAATGAGCAGTTCTTC
NA	NA	TRBV7-2	TRBJ2-2	CASSLVFGELFF	TGTGCCAGCAGCTTAGTCTTCGGGGAGCTGTTTTTT
NA	NA	TRBV10-3	TRBJ2-7	CAISESAVYEQYF	TGTGCCATCAGTGAGTCGGCGGTCTACGAGCAGTACTTC
once	TRBD1	TRBV5-1	TRBJ2-7	CASSFSGTANYEQYF	TGCGCCAGCAGCTTTTCCGGGACAGCTAACTACGAGCAGTACTTC
NA	NA	TRBV7-2	TRBJ2-7	CASSSGPPRYEQYF	TGTGCCAGCAGCTCGGGGCCCCCTCGCTACGAGCAGTACTTC
few	TRBD2	TRBV12-3/TRBV12-4	TRBJ2-5	CASSLAPRGGETQYF	TGTGCCAGCAGTTTAGCCCCCCGGGGGGGCGAGACCCAGTACTTC
once	NA	TRBV9	TRBJ1-2	CASSPRLGGYGYTF	TGTGCCAGCAGCCCGCGACTTGGGGGGTATGGCTACACCTTC
NA	NA	TRBV25-1	TRBJ2-7	CASSELGVSEQYF	TGTGCCAGCAGTGAATTAGGTGTCTCCGAGCAGTACTTC
NA	NA	TRBV7-9	TRBJ1-1	CASSLVRSNTEAFF	TGTGCCAGCAGCTTAGTCCGCTCCAATACTGAAGCTTTCTTT
NA	TRBD2	TRBV4-2	TRBJ2-1	CASSQEVGGSSYNEQFF	TGTGCCAGCAGCCAAGAAGTCGGCGGGAGCTCCTACAATGAGCAGTTCTTC
NA	NA	TRBV11-3	TRBJ2-5	CASSWSPGETQYF	TGTGCCAGCAGCTGGTCCCCTGGGGAGACCCAGTACTTC
NA	NA	TRBV7-2	TRBJ1-2	CASTKAGTNYGYTF	TGTGCCAGCACCAAAGCAGGGACTAACTATGGCTACACCTTC
NA	NA	TRBV3-1	TRBJ2-7	CASSQGVVEQYF	TGTGCCAGCAGCCAAGGAGTCGTGGAGCAGTACTTC
few	TRBD2	TRBV15	TRBJ2-1	CATSRSGTREGDEQFF	TGTGCCACCAGCAGGTCCGGGACTAGGGAAGGTGATGAGCAGTTCTTC
once	NA	TRBV25-1	TRBJ2-1	CASSEGSGSEYNEQFF	TGTGCCAGCAGTGAAGGAAGTGGGAGTGAGTACAATGAGCAGTTCTTC
many	TRBD2	TRBV20-1	TRBJ2-5	CSAVGWTSGGRETQYF	TGCAGTGCAGTGGGGTGGACTAGCGGGGGACGGGAGACCCAGTACTTC
NA	TRBD2	TRBV4-2	TRBJ2-5	CASSRLPGVRGGQETQYF	TGTGCCAGCAGCCGCCTCCCCGGTGTCCGCGGGGGCCAAGAGACCCAGTACTTC
NA	NA	TRBV20-1	TRBJ2-1	CGARGAPSYNEQFF	TGCGGTGCTAGAGGTGCTCCTTCTTACAATGAGCAGTTCTTC
NA	NA	TRBV27	TRBJ1-1	CASQAPPYTEAFF	TGTGCCAGTCAAGCCCCCCCTTACACTGAAGCTTTCTTT
NA	NA	TRBV5-1	TRBJ2-7	CASSLADSGPSYEQYF	TGCGCCAGCAGCTTGGCCGACAGTGGACCGTCCTACGAGCAGTACTTC
NA	TRBD2	TRBV13	TRBJ2-7	CASSHSGTGYEQYF	TGTGCCAGCAGCCATAGCGGGACCGGTTACGAGCAGTACTTC
NA	TRBD1	TRBV5-1	TRBJ1-1	CASSLAGGQGTEAFF	TGCGCCAGCAGCTTGGCCGGGGGACAGGGGACTGAAGCTTTCTTT
NA	TRBD2	TRBV11-2	TRBJ2-1	CASSASGGKQFF	TGTGCCAGCAGCGCTAGCGGGGGAAAGCAGTTCTTC
once	TRBD2	TRBV20-1	TRBJ2-1	CSASVSGTFITEQFF	TGCAGTGCTAGCGTGAGCGGGACTTTTATTACTGAGCAGTTCTTC
NA	NA	TRBV29-1	TRBJ2-3	CGVSGGTSTDTRYF	TGCGGCGTCAGCGGAGGTACTAGCACAGATACGCGGTATTTT
NA	NA	TRBV6-2/TRBV6-3	TRBJ2-1	CASSLISSIYNEQFF	TGTGCCAGCAGTCTAATTTCGTCCATTTACAATGAGCAGTTCTTC
few	NA	TRBV3-1	TRBJ1-5	CASSQQVGNQPQHF	TGTGCCAGCAGCCAACAGGTGGGGAATCAGCCCCAGCATTTT
few	TRBD1	TRBV7-2	TRBJ1-1	CASSRDRGNTEAFF	TGTGCCAGCAGCAGGGACAGGGGTAATACTGAAGCTTTCTTT